This TCR beta chain appears in the sequencing data of a study of cytomegalovirus exposure and HLA in healthy donors. On the study more broadly: Later, an analysis reported that the 120 or so validation repertoires had used the same platform as the approximately 630 first-cohort repertoires. General study results and limits: Generally TCR sequences proved uncommon, though certain public TCRs appeared in numerous donors.

Only one count was recorded for this clone. Antigen unknown. V dropped 7 bases and J dropped 8 bases, with 24 bases sitting between them. Germline loops: CDR1 MNHNY, CDR2 SVGAGI (reference sequence). CDR3 length equals 16 residues. The donors were in the roughly 130-subject validation cohort, distinct from the approximately 730-subject first cohort. Data came from immunoSEQ multiplex PCR; TCRdb stores just in-frame clones and leaves some out. The sample carries over 200,000 clones, roughly 84% recorded once. Source material: PBMCs. The receptor comes from a woman aged 18-35 years in good health and CMV-seropositive. The chain carries TRBV6-6 and TRBJ2-1; D is perhaps TRBD2 (5 bases). The CDR3 reads CASTPRRADTGDEQFF. DNA of the CDR3: TGTGCCAGCACCCCTAGGCGCGCCGACACCGGGGATGAGCAGTTCTTC.